This entry lists 19 T cell receptor beta chains sequenced from one sample in a study of CD8 T cells in Susac syndrome. Reverse transcription of about 0.45 to 1 ug RNA was carried out with random hexamers. TCRdb analysed the immunoSEQ multiplex PCR reads with MiXCR anew, one entry per CDR3 protein. The table shows 120,000 or so distinct CDR3 sequences, with more than 90% occurring only once. Input material: CD8+ T cells from PBMCs. These receptors were taken from a human donor with Susac syndrome.

There are many counts of this clonotype. This rearrangement joins TRBV6-1 to TRBJ2-1, with TRBD2 matching 15 bases. The CDR3 runs 15 residues. V dropped 3 bases and J dropped 6; count of bases not matched to a gene: 0. In germline, CDR1 is MNHNS, CDR2 SASEGT. The CDR3 is CASSEGLAGGNEQFF. CDR3 sequence (DNA): TGTGCCAGCAGTGAGGGACTAGCGGGAGGCAATGAGCAGTTCTTC.

V gene TRBV12-3 or TRBV12-4 combines with J gene TRBJ1-1, with no clear D. V was cut by 5 bases and J by 1 base, with 11 bases left in between. This CDR3 is built from 14 residues. The CDR3 here is CASSREGSNTEAFF. The CDR3 DNA follows: TGTGCCAGCAGTCGGGAAGGGTCGAACACTGAAGCTTTCTTT.

This chain links TRBV4-3 with TRBJ2-1; TRBD2 agrees at 9 bases. Trimming at V came to 0 bases and at J to 3 bases, leaving 3 bases not matched to a gene. The CDR3 is 16 amino acids. CDR1 is LGHNA and CDR2 is YSLEER in the germline V gene. CDR3 nucleotide sequence: TGCGCCAGCAGCCAAGATAAAGCGGGGGGCTACAATGAGCAGTTCTTC. Amino acid sequence: CASSQDKAGGYNEQFF.

This clonotype was picked up a small number of times. The gene calls are TRBV14 and TRBJ2-7, with a possible D match to TRBD2 (5 bases). The CDR3 sequence is 13 residues long. V dropped 4 bases and J dropped 4 bases, with 11 bases sitting between them. In germline, CDR1 is SGHDN, CDR2 FVKESK. In DNA form, the CDR3 reads TGTGCCAGCAGCCCCGGGGTTGGATACGAGCAGTACTTC. Amino acids: CASSPGVGYEQYF. The full variable domain, its missing parts supplied by reference TRBV14 and TRBJ2-7, is EAGVTQFPSHSVIEKGQTVTLRCDPISGHDNLYWYRRVMGKEIKFLLHFVKESKQDESGMPNNRFLAERTGGTYSTLKVQPAELEDSGVYFCASSPGVGYEQYFGPGTRLTVT.

This sequence joins TRBV6-6 and TRBJ2-7; 7 bases map to TRBD2. Germline V gene sequence: CDR1 MNHNY, CDR2 SVGAGI (reference sequence). The CDR3 runs to 14 residues. Germline trimming cut 2 bases from V and 1 base from J; bases unmatched to any gene: 2. The CDR3 sequence is CASSYLADSYEQYF. The CDR3 DNA reads as TGTGCCAGCAGTTACCTAGCGGATTCCTACGAGCAGTACTTC.

The gene calls are TRBV2 and TRBJ1-4; D remains unclear. Germline V gives CDR1 SNHLY, CDR2 FYNNEI. The CDR3 is 13 residues long. V gave up 7 bases and J gave up 7 bases, with 13 bases separating them. CDR3 sequence: CASTGLAGEKLFF. In DNA, the CDR3 is TGTGCCAGCACAGGATTAGCGGGTGAAAAACTGTTTTTT.

This clonotype was found a few times. The V call is TRBV7-2, the J call TRBJ2-7; 7 nucleotides agree with TRBD1. CDR3 length equals 13 residues. With 4 bases clipped from V and 0 bases from J, the junction kept 0 bases outside the gene matches. Germline V CDR1 and CDR2: SGHTA, FQGNSA. DNA for the CDR3: TGTGCCAGCAGCTGGACAGGCTCCTACGAGCAGTACTTC. Translating it yields CASSWTGSYEQYF.

The chain recombines TRBV4-1 with TRBJ1-1, with 10 bases aligning to TRBD1. CDR3 length equals 15 residues. V lost 1 base to trimming and J lost 4 bases; unmatched junction nucleotides: 3. Germline V gene sequence: CDR1 MGHRA, CDR2 YSYEKL. CDR3 region: CASSQARTGGTEAFF. CDR3 DNA: TGCGCCAGCAGCCAAGCCCGGACAGGGGGCACTGAAGCTTTCTTT.

This clonotype was detected once. CDR3 sequence (DNA): TGTGCCAGCAGCCAAGATTTCGGGGGCCCAGATACGCAGTATTTT. The encoded protein is CASSQDFGGPDTQYF. This rearrangement joins TRBV14 to TRBJ2-3; D tentatively fits TRBD1 or TRBD2 (6 bases each). Trimming left V 0 bases short and J 4 bases short, with 11 bases between. The germline V gene encodes CDR1 SGHDN and CDR2 FVKESK. The length of the CDR3 is 15 residues. Supplemented by reference TRBV14 and TRBJ2-3, the full variable domain reads EAGVTQFPSHSVIEKGQTVTLRCDPISGHDNLYWYRRVMGKEIKFLLHFVKESKQDESGMPNNRFLAERTGGTYSTLKVQPAELEDSGVYFCASSQDFGGPDTQYFGPGTRLTVL.

The V call is TRBV21-1, the J call TRBJ2-2; the DNA was not compared with TRBD1, the D call given in the table. TRBV21-1 counts as a pseudogene. There are 11 residues in the CDR3. The CDR3: CASPGGGELFF. CDR3 DNA sequence: TGTGCCAGCCCCGGGGGCGGGGAGCTGTTTTTT.

The V call is TRBV12-3 or TRBV12-4, the J call TRBJ2-6; D gene ambiguous. Trimming cost V 4 bases and J 0 bases, with 16 bases left between them. The CDR3 runs 18 residues. CDR3 loop: CASSSWEPYTSGANVLTF. The CDR3 DNA is TGTGCCAGCAGTTCTTGGGAACCCTACACCTCTGGGGCCAACGTCCTGACTTTC.

The chain uses TRBV6-5 and TRBJ1-1; no clear D. The CDR3 is made up of 13 amino acids. The germline gives CDR1 MNHEY, CDR2 SVGAGI. Trimming removed 0 bases from V and 7 bases from J, with 9 bases in between. CDR3 sequence (DNA): TGTGCCAGCAGTTACTCGGGGTATAGTGAAGCTTTCTTT. The encoded protein is CASSYSGYSEAFF.

CDR3 region: CASSFLGGRTQYF. The CDR3 nucleotides are TGCGCCAGCAGCTTTTTGGGCGGGAGGACCCAGTACTTC. The chain combines TRBV5-1 with TRBJ2-5; 7 positions agree with TRBD2. CDR1 is SGHRS, CDR2 YFSETQ, per germline. The CDR3 spans 13 residues. Germline trimming cut 2 bases from V and 7 bases from J; bases unmatched to any gene: 5. The complete variable domain, with remaining parts taken from reference TRBV5-1 and TRBJ2-5, reads KAGVTQTPRYLIKTRGQQVTLSCSPISGHRSVSWYQQTPGQGLQFLFEYFSETQRNKGNFPGRFSGRQFSNSRSEMNVSTLELGDSALYLCASSFLGGRTQYFGPGTRLLVL.

The chain has TRBV5-4 and TRBJ2-1; 8 positions agree with TRBD2. Germline CDR1 and CDR2: SGHNT and YYREEE (reference sequence). With 2 bases clipped from V and 6 bases from J, the junction kept 13 bases outside the gene matches. The CDR3 contains 17 residues. This chain's CDR3 is CASSFSSSASGSNEQFF. The CDR3 nucleotides read TGTGCCAGCAGCTTCAGCTCCTCGGCGAGCGGGAGCAATGAGCAGTTCTTC.

This clonotype was counted a single time. This rearrangement joins TRBV7-9 to TRBJ2-1, with 16 bases matching TRBD2. CDR1 and CDR2 (germline): SEHNR, FQNEAQ (reference sequence). The CDR3 loop spans 18 amino acids. Unmatched junction bases numbered 3, after V lost 4 bases and J lost 0 bases. CDR3 residues: CASSSGLAGGDSYNEQFF. CDR3 DNA: TGTGCCAGCAGCTCGGGACTAGCGGGGGGGGACTCCTACAATGAGCAGTTCTTC.

J is TRBJ1-2 and V is TRBV4-1; 7 bases line up with TRBD1. The CDR3 spans 16 residues. Losses at the gene ends were 1 base for V and 3 bases for J; bases not matched to a gene: 8. Germline V gene lookup returns CDR1 MGHRA and CDR2 YSYEKL. In DNA form, the CDR3 reads TGCGCCAGCAGCCAAGGGCCGGGACAGACATACTATGGCTACACCTTC. Amino acids: CASSQGPGQTYYGYTF.

The J gene is TRBJ2-1, the V gene TRBV29-1; D is possibly TRBD1 (8 bases). Germline lookup yields CDR1 SQVTM and CDR2 ANQGSEA. The CDR3 is 18 residues long. V was trimmed by 6 bases and J by 5 bases, leaving 29 bases between them. The CDR3 nucleotides are TGCAGCGTGGTAGGGACAGGATCCCCCGGGAGGAGCAACAATGAGCAGTTCTTC. The encoded protein is CSVVGTGSPGRSNNEQFF.

The rearrangement uses TRBV12-3 or TRBV12-4 and TRBJ2-1; no reliable D call. Between the trimmed V and J ends, which lost 3 bases and 8 bases, there was a span of 14 bases. The CDR3 has 14 amino acids. Here the CDR3 reads CASSFTRKSDEQFF. Here the CDR3 DNA reads TGTGCCAGCAGTTTTACGAGGAAATCGGATGAGCAGTTCTTC.

Note on this clonotype: The junction departs from the called germline gene at one end, perhaps through a read error. The V call is TRBV7-7, the J call TRBJ2-5, with a weak D call TRBD2 (6 bases). Germline lookup yields CDR1 SSHAT and CDR2 FNYEAQ (reference sequence). The CDR3 has 14 residues. The CDR3 region is CASRRTIALETQYF. The CDR3, as DNA: TGTGCTAGCAGGCGGACTATAGCGTTGGAGACCCAGTACTTC.